Listed here is a single TCR beta chain. The method was immunoSEQ multiplex PCR; TCRdb's version includes in-frame clones alone and lacks a portion of them. Found here are about 490,000 clones, 70% to 85% of them singletons; the top ten hold approximately 12%. The data were taken from a study of shared clonotypes between healthy human individuals. The V gene lost 5 bases and the J gene lost 7 bases, with 14 bases spanning the gap. Germline V gene data show CDR1 as SGHAT and CDR2 as FQNNGV. The CDR3 length is 14 residues. The sequencing sample was made of PBMCs. The TCR originated in a woman in her forties in good health. Some clones in this sample may be carry-over from other donors' samples. The chain couples TRBV11-2 to TRBJ1-4; possibly TRBD1 for D (5 bases). The CDR3: CASSRVRGGEKLFF. The CDR3, as DNA: TGTGCCAGCAGCCGAGTTAGGGGAGGTGAAAAACTGTTTTTT.